This TCR beta chain was documented in a study of blood T cells in healthy people across ages. V lost 0 bases, J lost 5 bases, and 14 bases lay in between. Germline V gives CDR1 SGHRS, CDR2 YFSETQ. CDR3 length: 15 amino acids. Sample-barcoded 5' priming and a J-beta primer mix drove a second PCR of about 6 to 12 cycles. A template-switch adaptor that had 12 random nucleotides put a tag on each cDNA molecule. MiXCR was run by TCRdb on the 5' RACE reads, yielding one entry per CDR3 protein. The sample consists of around 690,000 distinct CDR3 sequences, 45% to 65% of them appearing once. The sample comprised blood. This TCR came from a man aged 55 to 70 in good health. The J gene is TRBJ2-5, the V gene TRBV5-1; D possibly uses TRBD1 or TRBD2 (5 bases each). CDR3 bases: TGCGCCAGCAGCTTGGGGGGACGGAGCCACGAGACCCAGTACTTC. Its protein is CASSLGGRSHETQYF.